The sequence of this TCR beta chain was determined in a study of blood T cell repertoires in COVID-19. For the study at large: Acute and convalescent COVID-19 samples came from the United States, Italy and Spain. PBMCs, B-cell-depleted T cells, or T cells were the source of the cDNA or gDNA that made up the material.

The CDR3 covers 14 residues. CDR1 is MNHEY and CDR2 is SVGAGI in the germline V gene. V was clipped by 6 bases and J by 9 bases, with 18 bases between them. Original processing notes: Counts of nucleated cells, estimated from reference gene primer amplification, were obtained. Here immunoSEQ multiplex PCR was the method, and the copy in TCRdb shows in-frame clones only, minus some. V, J and clone size are those of that table, while D and trimming were read from the DNA. Altogether 200,000 to 250,000 clones are present, approximately 87% being singletons, with the ten largest covering 6.2%. The rearrangement links TRBV6-5 to TRBJ2-1; D might be TRBD1 (5 bases). The specimen sequenced was peripheral blood. The clonotype comes from a man in his 60s with acute or convalescent COVID-19. This CDR3 is CASRDLTVKGEQFF. The CDR3 DNA follows: TGTGCCAGCAGGGACCTGACAGTAAAGGGTGAGCAGTTCTTC.